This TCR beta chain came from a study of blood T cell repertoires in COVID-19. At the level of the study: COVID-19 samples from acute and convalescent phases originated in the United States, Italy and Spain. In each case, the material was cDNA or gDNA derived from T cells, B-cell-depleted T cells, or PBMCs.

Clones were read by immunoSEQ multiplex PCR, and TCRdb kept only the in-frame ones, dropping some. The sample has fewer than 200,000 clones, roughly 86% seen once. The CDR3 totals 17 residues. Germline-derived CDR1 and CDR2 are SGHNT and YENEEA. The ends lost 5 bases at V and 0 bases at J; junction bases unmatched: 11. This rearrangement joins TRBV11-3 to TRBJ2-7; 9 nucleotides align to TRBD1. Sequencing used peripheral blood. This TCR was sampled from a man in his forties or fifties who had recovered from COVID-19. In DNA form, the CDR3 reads TGTGCCAGCAGCCGAAACGGGACAGGGACAACCTCCTACGAGCAGTACTTC. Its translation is CASSRNGTGTTSYEQYF.